This is a list of T cell receptor beta chains from one sample in a study of metastatic and nonmetastatic thyroid tumors. TCRdb re-analyzed the PCR reads through MiXCR. This sample has roughly 12,000 clones, with under 35% found just once. The source material was tumor tissue. Source of these receptors: a female donor with papillary thyroid cancer or a benign thyroid nodule (not recorded which). Some clones in this sample may be carry-over from other donors' samples. Both conserved end residues are trimmed from each CDR3. Size tells how often a clone was seen (once, few, many) or the class of an expanded clone, and some rows leave it out.

J gene	clone size	V gene	CDR3 protein
TRBJ2-7	.	TRBV12-3/TRBV12-4	ASSFLGEQY
TRBJ2-1	.	TRBV7-2	ASSRSGGDNEQF
TRBJ2-7	few	TRBV12-3/TRBV12-4	ASSGDSYEQY
TRBJ2-3	many	TRBV3-1	ASSQGQTSTDTQY
TRBJ2-5	many	TRBV30	AWSVGREMETQY
TRBJ2-3	.	TRBV7-2	ASSLIRDTQY
TRBJ1-2	medium-sized	TRBV5-6	ASSFGRPTYGYT
TRBJ1-1	.	TRBV5-6	ASRYSRNTEAF
TRBJ1-4	medium-sized	TRBV11-2	ASSSKQGLNEKLF
TRBJ2-7	.	TRBV6-4	ASSEDFTQSQYEQY
TRBJ2-7	.	TRBV5-6	ASSFPGLGNSQY
TRBJ2-7	medium-sized	TRBV18	ASSPPTALGEQY
TRBJ1-2	many	TRBV20-1	SAAIASTYGYT
TRBJ2-7	many	TRBV2	ASSGQNYEQY
TRBJ1-6	.	TRBV7-8	ASSLAGGQ
TRBJ2-7	medium-sized	TRBV28	ASSPTTSSGRSFSYEQY
TRBJ2-1	few	TRBV19	ASTGSREQF
TRBJ2-1	medium-sized	TRBV2	ASSPRSRWNEQF